This is a list of T cell receptor beta chains from one sample in a study of blood T cells in healthy people across ages. A single record per CDR3 protein comes from TCRdb applying MiXCR to the 5' RACE reads. The table lists approximately 790,000 distinct CDR3 sequences, around 68% of them singletons, with 25% to 35% in the top ten. The sample consisted of blood. All receptors derive from a man aged 25-45 years in good health. CDR3s include the opening cysteine and the closing phenylalanine or tryptophan. D genes are given only for firm matches. Expanded clones get a size class; other rows say once, few or many, or leave the size out.

CDR3 DNA: TGCAGCGTTGAGAGGACAGTCTATGGCTACACCTTC
CDR3 protein: CSVERTVYGYTF
clone size: -
V gene: TRBV29-1
J gene: TRBJ1-2
D gene: -

CDR3 DNA: TGCGCCAGCAGCTTGGAGGGCAGGGGCTTACAGGAGACCCAGTACTTC
CDR3 protein: CASSLEGRGLQETQYF
clone size: -
V gene: TRBV5-1
J gene: TRBJ2-5
D gene: -

CDR3 DNA: TGTGCCAGCTCACCTACTAGCGGGAACACAGATACGCAGTATTTT
CDR3 protein: CASSPTSGNTDTQYF
clone size: once
V gene: TRBV18
J gene: TRBJ2-3
D gene: TRBD2

CDR3 DNA: TGTGCCAGCCCCAGGGGTTCACCCCTCCACTTT
CDR3 protein: CASPRGSPLHF
clone size: -
V gene: TRBV6-7
J gene: TRBJ1-6
D gene: -

CDR3 DNA: TGTGCCAGCAGTTCAGCCGGGGCTGGGTACGGCACAGATACGCAGTATTTT
CDR3 protein: CASSSAGAGYGTDTQYF
clone size: -
V gene: TRBV7-2
J gene: TRBJ2-3
D gene: -

CDR3 DNA: TGTGCCAGCAGCCGAGCGGGGGGGAACGCTAACTATGGCTACACCTTC
CDR3 protein: CASSRAGGNANYGYTF
clone size: -
V gene: TRBV3-1
J gene: TRBJ1-2
D gene: -

CDR3 DNA: TGTGCCAGCAGTTTTTACGGGGGATTCTACAATGAGCAGTTCTTC
CDR3 protein: CASSFYGGFYNEQFF
clone size: few
V gene: TRBV12-3/TRBV12-4
J gene: TRBJ2-1
D gene: -

CDR3 DNA: TGCAGTGCTAGAGATGGTAGCTCACCCCTCCACTTT
CDR3 protein: CSARDGSSPLHF
clone size: -
V gene: TRBV20-1
J gene: TRBJ1-6
D gene: -

CDR3 DNA: TGCGCCAGCAGCCCGGGACTAGCGGGGGGGAACAATGAGCAGTTCTTC
CDR3 protein: CASSPGLAGGNNEQFF
clone size: -
V gene: TRBV5-1
J gene: TRBJ2-1
D gene: TRBD2

CDR3 DNA: TGTGCCAGCAGCTTAGGGTCTAGCTCATACAATGAGCAGTTCTTC
CDR3 protein: CASSLGSSSYNEQFF
clone size: -
V gene: TRBV7-2
J gene: TRBJ2-1
D gene: -

CDR3 DNA: TGTGCCAGCAGCGTAGAGGGCGGTGAGCAGTTCTTC
CDR3 protein: CASSVEGGEQFF
clone size: -
V gene: TRBV9
J gene: TRBJ2-1
D gene: -

CDR3 DNA: TGCGCCAGCAGCTTGGAGGGGGCTGGGAACACTGAAGCTTTCTTT
CDR3 protein: CASSLEGAGNTEAFF
clone size: -
V gene: TRBV5-1
J gene: TRBJ1-1
D gene: TRBD1

CDR3 DNA: TGCAGCGCTGGGGGTTGGGGGGATGAGCAGTTCTTC
CDR3 protein: CSAGGWGDEQFF
clone size: -
V gene: TRBV29-1
J gene: TRBJ2-1
D gene: -

CDR3 DNA: TGTGCCAGCAGCCTCAACGTCGGGGATAGATACAATGAGCAGTTCTTC
CDR3 protein: CASSLNVGDRYNEQFF
clone size: -
V gene: TRBV7-9
J gene: TRBJ2-1
D gene: -

CDR3 DNA: TGTGCCAGCAGCCGACTTACTGGGTCTGCTTTCTACGAGCAGTACTTC
CDR3 protein: CASSRLTGSAFYEQYF
clone size: -
V gene: TRBV7-2
J gene: TRBJ2-7
D gene: -

CDR3 DNA: TGTGCCAGCAGTTTATCAGCCGGGATTCGAAACATTCAGTACTTC
CDR3 protein: CASSLSAGIRNIQYF
clone size: few
V gene: TRBV27
J gene: TRBJ2-4
D gene: -

CDR3 DNA: TGTGCCAGCAGCGCAGGGGAATCCTACGAGCAGTACTTC
CDR3 protein: CASSAGESYEQYF
clone size: few
V gene: TRBV6-2/TRBV6-3
J gene: TRBJ2-7
D gene: -

CDR3 DNA: TGTGCCACCAGCAGATACAGGCAAAGCAATCAGCCCCAGCATTTT
CDR3 protein: CATSRYRQSNQPQHF
clone size: few
V gene: TRBV15
J gene: TRBJ1-5
D gene: -

CDR3 DNA: TGCAGCGTTCTTGCGCCGGGACAGATGTGGCAGACCCAGTACTTC
CDR3 protein: CSVLAPGQMWQTQYF
clone size: -
V gene: TRBV29-1
J gene: TRBJ2-5
D gene: TRBD1

CDR3 DNA: TGCAGCGTTCGGGACGGCACCTACGAGCAGTACTTC
CDR3 protein: CSVRDGTYEQYF
clone size: -
V gene: TRBV29-1
J gene: TRBJ2-7
D gene: -

CDR3 DNA: TGCGCCAGCAGCTTGGGGGGGGGAACCACAGATACGCAGTATTTT
CDR3 protein: CASSLGGGTTDTQYF
clone size: -
V gene: TRBV5-1
J gene: TRBJ2-3
D gene: TRBD2

CDR3 DNA: TGCGCCGGCAGCCGATCCGGGACAGGCGACAATGAGCAGTTCTTC
CDR3 protein: CAGSRSGTGDNEQFF
clone size: -
V gene: TRBV4-3
J gene: TRBJ2-1
D gene: TRBD1

CDR3 DNA: TGCAGCGTTTCCGCCATTCGGTCCTCCTACGAGCAGTACTTC
CDR3 protein: CSVSAIRSSYEQYF
clone size: -
V gene: TRBV29-1
J gene: TRBJ2-7
D gene: -

CDR3 DNA: TGTGCCAGCGAGGACAGGCACTCCTACAATGAGCAGTTCTTC
CDR3 protein: CASEDRHSYNEQFF
clone size: -
V gene: TRBV5-6
J gene: TRBJ2-1
D gene: TRBD1

CDR3 DNA: TGTGCCAGCAGCTTAGCAGCGGGGCCCGGTACAGATACGCAGTATTTT
CDR3 protein: CASSLAAGPGTDTQYF
clone size: -
V gene: TRBV7-2
J gene: TRBJ2-3
D gene: TRBD2